This paragraph reports one TCR beta chain. Its antigen has not been determined. It has no much larger one-base neighbor in the sample; base qualities were not kept. This sample was included in a study of OX40 agonist ivuxolimab in advanced cancers. Describing the broader study: Ivuxolimab was a fully human IgG2 agonistic monoclonal antibody targeting the costimulatory receptor OX40 (CD134). Intravenous ivuxolimab was administered to patients every 2 weeks at six dose levels: 0.01, 0.1, 0.3, 1.5, 3 and 10 mg/kg. Peripheral TCRbeta sequencing was intended to test whether TCR sequence diversity was altered and clonal T-cell expansion was caused by ivuxolimab. Of the approximately 50 patients in dose escalation, around 20 had hepatocellular carcinoma, about 15 had melanoma, 9 had renal cell carcinoma and 9 had head and neck cancer. Three dose-escalation patients achieved partial responses, one with hepatocellular carcinoma and two with cutaneous melanoma. A male proportion of 70% to 90% and a mean age of around 60 years, ranging from roughly 23 to 79, were recorded for the dose-escalation cohort. Prior anti-PD-1, anti-PD-L1 or anti-CTLA-4 therapy was permitted, and 40% to 50% of dose-escalation patients had received checkpoint inhibitors. The paper reports the monotherapy dose-escalation portion (N of about 54 patients) of the phase I ivuxolimab trial.

Patients with autoimmune disease history or receiving systemic immunosuppression were excluded from the trial. In every dose cohort, peripheral blood was drawn for TCR sequencing at baseline, cycle 4 day 1, and cycle 7 day 1. Samples came from an open-label, multicenter, first-in-human phase I dose-escalation trial of ivuxolimab. The trial enrolled adults with locally advanced or metastatic head and neck squamous cell, hepatocellular, melanoma or renal cell carcinoma. Before TCR sequencing, CD4+ T cells and CD8+ T cells from peripheral blood were sorted into separate populations. To sequence the TCRbeta CDR3 region, genomic DNA was isolated from the sorted cells. TCRbeta CDR3 regions were sequenced using the immunoSEQ Assay. TCRdb obtained this table from immuneACCESS and retained in-frame rearrangements with V and J assigned. These tables miss some clones; where compared with another copy, unresolved V genes account for less than half of the shortfall, and the remainder is unexplained. This sample comprises fewer than 90,000 clones, roughly nine tenths of them detected only once. Of the sample, roughly 2.1% falls within the top ten clones.

Summary of the overall study and its limitations: Antigen specificity was not determined for the clonally expanded peripheral T cells. In the 0.1-3.0 mg/kg groups, partial responders had among the lowest normalized peripheral clonal expansion, particularly in CD8+ T cells. After ivuxolimab, expanded clones were on average more numerous among CD8+ T cells than among CD4+ T cells. Clonal expansion of both CD4+ and CD8+ blood T cells was observed from baseline to week 6 at doses 0.1 to 3.0 mg/kg. Low levels of normalized T-cell clonal expansion were also seen in some patients who did not respond.

From cysteine to phenylalanine, the CDR3 is 16 amino acids long. Of all the DNA, just the CDR3 is kept, 48 bases in frame from base 1. The trim is 2 bases for V and 4 bases for J, with a gap of 15 bases between the germline ends. CDR1 and CDR2 were assigned from the germline V gene (reference sequence) as MNHEY and SMNVEV. The sequence derives from an adult with an advanced solid tumor such as melanoma, head and neck, liver or kidney cancer. The chain is encoded by TRBV27 joined to TRBJ2-1, with the identity of the D gene unclear. The sample in question was CD4+ or CD8+ T cells sorted from blood, obtained in a trial of the OX40 agonist ivuxolimab. The CDR3 corresponds to CASSLTAASAYNEQFF. The base sequence is TGTGCCAGCAGTTTAACCGCGGCGTCCGCGTACAATGAGCAGTTCTTC.